Listed here are 9 T cell receptor beta chains from one sample, sequenced in a study of T cells of healthy individuals. TCRdb passed the 5' RACE reads through MiXCR, listing each CDR3 protein once. In the table there are tens of thousands of distinct CDR3 sequences, roughly 4.3% of which are singletons. The receptors were sampled from a human donor in good health.

This clonotype was seen a handful of times. V gene TRBV14 combines with J gene TRBJ2-2; TRBD1 matches at 7 bases. The junction had 23 bases not matched to a gene; V was cut back by 1 base and J by 3 bases. Looked up from germline, CDR1 is SGHDN and CDR2 is FVKESK. This CDR3 spans 22 amino acids. The CDR3 sequence is CASSQARSGTVSLGTYTGELFF. The CDR3 DNA follows: TGTGCCAGCAGCCAAGCTCGTTCCGGGACAGTGTCCCTGGGAACCTACACCGGGGAGCTGTTTTTT. Combining the CDR3 with reference TRBV14 and TRBJ2-2 gives the whole variable domain EAGVTQFPSHSVIEKGQTVTLRCDPISGHDNLYWYRRVMGKEIKFLLHFVKESKQDESGMPNNRFLAERTGGTYSTLKVQPAELEDSGVYFCASSQARSGTVSLGTYTGELFFGEGSRLTVL.

This clonotype was counted at least ten times. The V gene is TRBV2, the J gene TRBJ1-5; D remains ambiguous. Germline CDR1 SNHLY, CDR2 FYNNEI. The V gene lost 5 bases and the J gene lost 1 base, with 9 bases spanning the gap. This CDR3 has 14 residues. The DNA of the CDR3 is TGTGCCAGCAGTTTCGATGCGAGCAATCAGCCCCAGCATTTT. Translation: CASSFDASNQPQHF.

This clonotype was seen many times. The gene calls are TRBV12-5 and TRBJ1-1; the D is unclear. Looked up from germline, CDR1 is LGHNT and CDR2 is FRNRAP. Trimming took 3 bases from V and 1 from J, leaving 3 bases between them. The CDR3 has 12 residues. The CDR3, as DNA: TGTGCTAGTGGTTTTGCGAACACTGAAGCTTTCTTT. Its translation is CASGFANTEAFF. Filled out from reference TRBV12-5 and TRBJ1-1, the complete variable domain reads DARVTQTPRHKVTEMGQEVTMRCQPILGHNTVFWYRQTMMQGLELLAYFRNRAPLDDSGMPKDRFSAEMPDATLATLKIQPSEPRDSAVYFCASGFANTEAFFGQGTRLTVV.

The genes are TRBV7-8 and TRBJ1-5; D remains unclear. V was trimmed by 0 bases and J by 5 bases, leaving 8 bases between them. CDR1 SGHVS and CDR2 FQNEAQ come from the germline V gene. This CDR3 has 14 amino acids. CDR3 coding DNA: TGTGCCAGCAGCTTAGCTGGAGAGTATCAGCCCCAGCATTTT. This translates into CASSLAGEYQPQHF.

This clonotype came up a few times. The chain recombines TRBV20-1 with TRBJ1-1; D gene ambiguous. CDR3 length equals 13 residues. Trimming pared 1 base from V and 0 bases from J, leaving 6 bases between. Germline values: CDR1 DFQATT, CDR2 SNEGSKA (reference sequence). The CDR3 region has the DNA TGCAGTGCTAGAGTCAGGATGAACACTGAAGCTTTCTTT. Its translation is CSARVRMNTEAFF.

Concerning this clonotype itself: A clone one base away is much larger, so this may be a read error. The gene calls are TRBV29-1 and TRBJ1-1, with TRBD1 as a possible D gene (6 bases). The CDR3 contains 13 residues. The germline V gene has CDR1 SQVTM and CDR2 ANQGSEA. The ends were cut back, 7 bases at V and 6 bases at J, with 18 bases in the middle. CDR3: CSARSGGGAEAFF. The CDR3, as DNA: TGCAGCGCCCGATCGGGGGGCGGCGCTGAAGCTTTCTTT.

V and J are TRBV5-8 and TRBJ2-7; the D is unclear. The germline CDR1 and CDR2 sequences are SGHTS and YDEGEE. The V end was cut by 2 bases, the J end by 3 bases, with 0 bases between. This CDR3 contains 10 residues. CDR3: CASSFYEQYF. The CDR3 coding sequence is TGTGCCAGCAGCTTCTACGAGCAGTACTTC.

The CDR3 is CASSFGLAGGGEQFF. The DNA of the CDR3 is TGTGCCAGCAGCTTCGGACTAGCGGGAGGGGGTGAGCAGTTCTTC. This chain joins TRBV7-2 and TRBJ2-1; 15 bases are a match to TRBD2. The CDR3 contains 15 residues. After removal of 3 bases from V and 9 bases from J, the junction contained 3 bases not matched to a gene. CDR1 and CDR2 (germline): SGHTA, FQGNSA.

Turning to this clonotype: A much larger clone differs from this one at a single base, so this may be a read error. The chain combines TRBV6-1 with TRBJ1-5; no clear D gene. Germline CDR1 is MNHNS and CDR2 is SASEGT. The CDR3 is 13 amino acids. The CDR3 nucleotides are TGTGTCAGCACCCCGAGGTCTGCATCGCCCCAGCATTTT. Translated, it gives CVSTPRSASPQHF.